A single sample gave rise to the 15 T cell receptor beta chains below, sequenced in a study of blood T cell repertoires in COVID-19. Generated by immunoSEQ multiplex PCR, the TCRdb table keeps only in-frame clones and is missing some. The sample lists almost 55,000 clones, roughly 80% occurring once. Sequences were obtained from peripheral blood. The receptor source for this set is a human donor in a cohort sampled during active COVID-19.

The V gene is TRBV7-2, the J gene TRBJ2-7; no firm D call. Trimming pared 5 bases from V and 2 bases from J, leaving 13 bases between. There are 14 residues in the CDR3. Germline V gene lookup returns CDR1 SGHTA and CDR2 FQGNSA. CDR3 sequence reads: CASSPAQVPYEQYF. The CDR3 DNA reads as TGTGCCAGCAGCCCTGCCCAGGTACCCTACGAGCAGTACTTC.

The J gene is TRBJ2-5, the V gene TRBV6-5, with D possibly matching TRBD2 (5 bases). Germline V gene sequence: CDR1 MNHEY, CDR2 SVGAGI. This CDR3 is 13 amino acids long. V lost 6 bases, J lost 2 bases, and 10 bases lay in between. CDR3 in amino acids: CASSSRRQETQYF. Written as DNA, the CDR3 is TGTGCCAGCAGCAGCCGGAGGCAAGAGACCCAGTACTTC.

This sequence joins TRBV5-1 and TRBJ2-5; 7 nucleotides line up with TRBD2. The CDR3 is 15 amino acids. Germline loops: CDR1 SGHRS, CDR2 YFSETQ. V was clipped by 3 bases and J by 3 bases; unmatched bases: 8. In nucleotides, the CDR3 is TGCGCCAGCAGCTCCCTAAGAGCGGGGAAAGAGACCCAGTACTTC. Translation: CASSSLRAGKETQYF.

This chain joins TRBV4-3 and TRBJ1-1, with D tentatively TRBD1 (5 bases). The CDR3 runs to 15 residues. Germline CDR1 reads LGHNA; CDR2 reads YSLEER. V lost 3 bases to trimming and J lost 1 base, with 12 bases between them. The CDR3 sequence is CASSQLTDANTEAFF. The CDR3 nucleotides are TGCGCCAGCAGCCAGTTGACAGACGCGAACACTGAAGCTTTCTTT.

The chain joins TRBV7-2 to TRBJ1-1; D possibly corresponds to TRBD1 (6 bases). The V end was cut by 0 bases, the J end by 5 bases, with 13 bases between. Germline loops: CDR1 SGHTA, CDR2 FQGNSA. CDR3 size: 15 residues. CDR3 nucleotides: TGTGCCAGCAGCTTAGCTCCTCAACAGGGAACTGAAGCTTTCTTT. Its translation: CASSLAPQQGTEAFF.

The chain links TRBV5-1 to TRBJ2-3, with 9 nucleotides matching TRBD1. The germline gives CDR1 SGHRS, CDR2 YFSETQ. J was trimmed by 4 bases and V by 0 bases; bases with no gene match: 3. CDR3 size: 15 residues. The CDR3 sequence is CASSLEGQGSDTQYF. For the CDR3, the DNA is TGCGCCAGCAGCTTGGAGGGACAGGGCTCAGATACGCAGTATTTT.

This rearrangement joins TRBV19 to TRBJ1-1, with 7 bases aligning to TRBD1. Per the germline V gene, CDR1 is LNHDA and CDR2 is SQIVND (reference sequence). With 4 bases clipped from V and 0 bases from J, the junction kept 8 bases outside the gene matches. This CDR3 spans 16 amino acids. Here the CDR3 DNA reads TGTGCCAGTAGTACGAAGGGACAGCGAGTGAACACTGAAGCTTTCTTT. This codes for CASSTKGQRVNTEAFF. Looking up the rest from reference TRBV19 and TRBJ1-1 gives the full variable domain: DGGITQSPKYLFRKEGQNVTLSCEQNLNHDAMYWYRQDPGQGLRLIYYSQIVNDFQKGDIAEGYSVSREKKESFPLTVTSAQKNPTAFYLCASSTKGQRVNTEAFFGQGTRLTVV.

The chain links TRBV6-2 or TRBV6-3 to TRBJ1-2; weak D call: TRBD1 (5 bases). The V end lost 6 bases, the J end lost 4 bases, and 6 bases lay between the germline ends. Germline lookup yields CDR1 MNHEY and CDR2 SVGEGT. This CDR3 contains 11 residues. The CDR3 DNA sequence: TGTGCCAGCAGCGACAGCTATGGCTACACCTTC. Protein: CASSDSYGYTF.

This clone was observed a single time. The chain has TRBV24-1 and TRBJ2-3; 8 nucleotides align to TRBD2. The CDR3 loop spans 15 amino acids. V shed 4 bases and J 11 bases; nucleotides not matched to a gene: 13. Germline values: CDR1 KGHDR, CDR2 SFDVKD. CDR3 sequence (DNA): TGTGCCACCAGTGACCGGGGACTAGTAAGAATGGGGCAGTATTTT. Protein sequence: CATSDRGLVRMGQYF.

The genes are TRBV25-1 and TRBJ1-1; 7 bases are a match to TRBD1. V shed 2 bases and J 3 bases; nucleotides not matched to a gene: 3. Germline CDR1 and CDR2: MGHDK and SYGVNS. CDR3 size: 14 residues. CDR3 loop: CASSEQGGDTEAFF. CDR3 coding DNA: TGTGCCAGCAGTGAACAGGGGGGTGACACTGAAGCTTTCTTT. Full variable domain (outside the CDR3, taken from reference TRBV25-1 and TRBJ1-1): EADIYQTPRYLVIGTGKKITLECSQTMGHDKMYWYQQDPGMELHLIHYSYGVNSTEKGDLSSESTVSRIRTEHFPLTLESARPSHTSQYLCASSEQGGDTEAFFGQGTRLTVV.

The V and J genes are TRBV28 and TRBJ2-7; 8 bases fit TRBD1. Germline CDR1 and CDR2: MDHEN and SYDVKM. The junction had 1 base not matched to a gene; V was cut back by 3 bases and J by 0 bases. The CDR3 is made up of 14 amino acids. CDR3: CASSFTGGSYEQYF. CDR3 DNA sequence: TGTGCCAGCAGTTTTACAGGGGGCTCCTACGAGCAGTACTTC.

The gene calls are TRBV3-1 (or the pseudogene TRBV3-2) and TRBJ1-4; D not certain. The CDR3 spans 14 residues. Trimming stripped 0 bases from V and 8 bases from J, with 10 bases between. The germline gives CDR1 LGHDT, CDR2 YNNKEL (reference sequence). CDR3 in DNA: TGTGCCAGCAGCCAAGATCTTCGTCGGGAAAAACTGTTTTTT. Amino acid sequence: CASSQDLRREKLFF.

This chain uses TRBV6-2 or TRBV6-3 with TRBJ2-7, with D perhaps TRBD2 (6 bases). This CDR3 region has 19 residues. V lost 0 bases and J 0 bases, leaving 21 bases between the germline ends. Per germline, CDR1 MNHEY and CDR2 SVGEGT. The CDR3 coding sequence is TGTGCCAGCAGTTACTCGATAAAAGGAAGGTGGAGGGGCTCCTACGAGCAGTACTTC. This codes for CASSYSIKGRWRGSYEQYF.

This clone was detected only once. V usage is TRBV7-9 and J usage is TRBJ1-4, with 9 positions matching TRBD1. CDR1 and CDR2 from the germline V gene are SEHNR and FQNEAQ (reference sequence). J gave up 7 bases and V 3 bases, and 9 bases lay outside the gene matches. This CDR3 contains 16 residues. In DNA, the CDR3 is TGTGCCAGCAGCTTTTCTTCCGGGACAGGGCGTGAAAAACTGTTTTTT. The encoded protein is CASSFSSGTGREKLFF.

This chain connects TRBV11-3 to TRBJ2-5, with D tentatively TRBD1 (6 bases). The germline V gene has CDR1 SGHNT and CDR2 YENEEA. V dropped 5 bases and J dropped 1 base, with 11 bases sitting between them. CDR3 length equals 14 residues. The CDR3 region is CASSDRDTQETQYF. The DNA of the CDR3 is TGTGCCAGCAGCGACCGGGACACCCAAGAGACCCAGTACTTC.